There are a few counts of the clone carrying this TCR beta chain. Its cognate antigen is unknown. These data belong to a study of beta chain features in type 1 diabetes. Study-wide results and caveats: Across patients, naive, central memory and Treg TCRB repertoires exhibited apparently greater similarity than was observed across healthy donors. Significant though moderate, a shortening of TCRB CDR3s appeared in all four CD4+ subsets of Type 1 diabetes patients.

Germline CDR1 LGHNA, CDR2 YNFKEQ. This CDR3 region has 16 residues. Trimming left V 0 bases short and J 3 bases short, with 12 bases between. Sequenced material consisted of expressed TCRB transcripts (all of the isolated RNA was reverse transcribed). Sequenced by immunoSEQ multiplex PCR; TCRdb stores in-frame clones only, minus some. The sample includes 600,000 to 700,000 clones, roughly 12% of them seen just once. What was sequenced was naive CD4+ T cells from blood. This chain uses TRBV4-2 with TRBJ1-5, with no clear D. This TCR came from a man aged 25-45 years with type 1 diabetes. The chain's CDR3 is CASSQEVSTNNQPQHF. The CDR3 DNA reads as TGTGCCAGCAGCCAAGAGGTGTCGACCAACAATCAGCCCCAGCATTTT.